One and the same sample provided the 8 T cell receptor beta chains below, sequenced in a study of beta chain features in type 1 diabetes. Study-wide points: Moderately but significantly shorter TCRB CDR3s were found in Type 1 diabetes patients in all four CD4+ subsets.

For these receptors, no antigen is known. Expressed TCRB transcripts were sequenced, since all the RNA that had been isolated was reverse transcribed. Profiled with immunoSEQ multiplex PCR; TCRdb holds only in-frame clones, not every one. The repertoire consists of some 360,000 clones, with 8.5% to 10% occurring once and the leading ten covering roughly 0.54%. Sequencing input: central memory CD4+ T cells from blood. The receptors stem from a man aged 25-40 years with type 1 diabetes.

This clone showed up just a few times. Written as DNA, the CDR3 is TGTGCCAGCGGCCACTCGAACACCATATATTTT. Its translation is CASGHSNTIYF. J is TRBJ1-3 and V is TRBV6-5; D gene ambiguous. The V end lost 8 bases, the J end lost 7 bases, and 9 bases lay between the germline ends. CDR3 length: 11 amino acids. Germline CDR1 is MNHEY and CDR2 is SVGAGI.

This clone has a handful of counts. The genes are TRBV28 and TRBJ1-6, with unresolved D. The CDR3 is made up of 12 amino acids. Germline V gene sequence: CDR1 MDHEN, CDR2 SYDVKM. Between the trimmed V and J ends, which lost 5 bases and 7 bases, there was a span of 6 bases. CDR3: CASSQQNSPLHF. The CDR3 DNA reads as TGTGCCAGCAGTCAACAGAATTCACCCCTCCACTTT.

In this sample, this clone turned up a few times. V and J are TRBV5-5 and TRBJ1-4; no reliable D call. Trimming removed 2 bases from V and 7 bases from J, with 3 bases in between. Germline-derived CDR1 and CDR2 are SGHKS and YYEKEE (reference sequence). This CDR3 contains 11 residues. The CDR3 region has the DNA TGTGCCAGCAGCTTAGGTGAAAAACTGTTTTTT. Translation: CASSLGEKLFF.

The table lists this clone with a count of one. This CDR3 is also generated by other DNA sequences in the sample. The genes are TRBV28 and TRBJ1-5, with 10 bases fitting TRBD1. V lost 6 bases to trimming and J lost 7 bases; unmatched junction nucleotides: 6. The CDR3 sequence is 14 residues long. Per the germline V gene, CDR1 is MDHEN and CDR2 is SYDVKM. The CDR3 DNA sequence: TGTGCCAGCAGCTCCGGACAGGGGGGACAGCCCCAGCATTTT. Translation: CASSSGQGGQPQHF. Together with reference TRBV28 and TRBJ1-5, the CDR3 gives the full variable domain: DVKVTQSSRYLVKRTGEKVFLECVQDMDHENMFWYRQDPGLGLRLIYFSYDVKMKEKGDIPEGYSVSREKKERFSLILESASTNQTSMYLCASSSGQGGQPQHFGDGTRLSIL.

This clone came up many times. The same CDR3 can be traced to other DNA sequences in this sample. This rearrangement joins TRBV4-2 to TRBJ1-2; 7 positions agree with TRBD1. V dropped 4 bases and J dropped 1; count of bases not matched to a gene: 3. The CDR3 consists of 14 residues. Germline V lookup: CDR1 LGHNA, CDR2 YNFKEQ. The CDR3 sequence: CASSPRQGNYGYTF. CDR3 nucleotides: TGTGCCAGCAGCCCGCGACAGGGTAACTATGGCTACACCTTC.

This clone turned up a few times. The J gene is TRBJ2-6, the V gene TRBV11-3; tentative D call: TRBD2 (5 bases). V was trimmed by 6 bases and J by 13 bases, leaving 16 bases between them. The CDR3 extends over 13 amino acids. CDR1 SGHNT and CDR2 YENEEA come from the germline V gene. This CDR3 reads CASRESLTGVLTF. The CDR3 region has the DNA TGTGCCAGCAGAGAATCACTGACGGGAGTCCTGACTTTC.

Many counts were recorded for this clone. The chain is built from TRBV15 and TRBJ2-1, with 11 bases matching TRBD2. Trimming cost V 5 bases and J 7 bases; bases outside gene matches: 10. The CDR3 extends over 16 amino acids. CDR1 and CDR2 (germline): LNHNV, YYDKDF (reference sequence). CDR3 sequence (DNA): TGTGCCACCAGCGGTAGCGGGAGGGCCCCGACAAATGAGCAGTTCTTC. Translated: CATSGSGRAPTNEQFF.

The chain is built from TRBV11-2 and TRBJ2-1; D gene unclear. The germline V gene has CDR1 SGHAT and CDR2 FQNNGV. V gave up 2 bases and J gave up 8 bases, with 13 bases separating them. The CDR3 extends over 14 amino acids. CDR3 in DNA: TGTGCCAGCAGCTTACGGACGGCGAACGATGAGCAGTTCTTC. Protein sequence: CASSLRTANDEQFF.